The 22 T cell receptor beta chains below all came from one sample that was sequenced in a study of Ad26.COV2.S vaccination and SARS-CoV-2 variants. The protocol was immunoSEQ multiplex PCR, while the TCRdb copy is restricted to in-frame clones and leaves out a portion. The sample consists of around 94,000 clones, around three quarters of them appearing once. The sequenced sample was peripheral blood, obtained after recovery from COVID-19. Receptor source: a human donor who had recovered from COVID-19.

This clone was counted a single time. CDR3 region: CASSYKFPGRGQGYTF. The CDR3 bases are TGTGCCAGCAGCTACAAATTCCCGGGACGGGGACAGGGCTACACCTTC. V gene TRBV5-6 combines with J gene TRBJ1-2, with TRBD1 matching 7 bases. The V segment lost 3 bases and the J segment 8 bases; nucleotides outside the gene matches: 16. The CDR3 has 16 residues. Germline V gives CDR1 SGHDT, CDR2 YYEEEE.

This sequence joins TRBV7-6 and TRBJ1-3; D ambiguous. Germline V lookup: CDR1 SGHVS, CDR2 FNYEAQ. Between the trimmed V and J ends, which lost 2 bases and 4 bases, there was a span of 15 bases. This CDR3 is 16 amino acids long. CDR3 amino acids: CASSLKGTSLGNTIYF. The CDR3 region has the DNA TGTGCCAGCAGCTTAAAAGGAACCTCTCTGGGAAACACCATATATTTT.

The rearrangement uses TRBV25-1 and TRBJ1-2; D perhaps matches TRBD1 (6 bases). Trimming shortened V by 3 bases and J by 9 bases, and 14 bases separated the two germline ends. The CDR3 totals 13 residues. CDR1 is MGHDK, CDR2 SYGVNS, per germline. The CDR3 region has the DNA TGTGCCAGCAGTGACCAAGGGGGGCACCGCTACACCTTC. Protein sequence: CASSDQGGHRYTF.

This chain uses TRBV2 with TRBJ2-3; D is perhaps TRBD1 (5 bases). Looked up from germline, CDR1 is SNHLY and CDR2 is FYNNEI. CDR3 length: 13 amino acids. V was clipped by 6 bases and J by 1 base, with 8 bases between them. The CDR3 loop is CASSLQGTDTQYF. The CDR3 DNA is TGTGCCAGCAGCTTACAGGGCACAGATACGCAGTATTTT.

On this clone: Other DNA sequences in the same sample also yield this CDR3. The rearrangement uses TRBV5-4 and TRBJ2-3, with D perhaps being TRBD1 or TRBD2 (5 bases each). Germline V gene lookup returns CDR1 SGHNT and CDR2 YYREEE (reference sequence). The CDR3 loop spans 15 amino acids. V was pared by 4 bases and J by 0 bases, with 12 bases between. The CDR3 loop reads CASSRGGPSTDTQYF. The CDR3 coding sequence is TGTGCCAGCAGCCGGGGCGGCCCTAGCACAGATACGCAGTATTTT.

The CDR3 loop reads CASSDRVDNSPLHF. The CDR3 nucleotides are TGCGCCAGCAGTGACAGGGTCGATAATTCACCCCTCCACTTT. V usage is TRBV10-2 and J usage is TRBJ1-6; D may be TRBD1 (5 bases). Germline V lookup: CDR1 WSHSY, CDR2 SAAADI. V was pared by 3 bases and J by 5 bases, with 8 bases between. This CDR3 spans 14 amino acids.

This sequence joins TRBV28 and TRBJ1-2, with D possibly being TRBD1 (6 bases). CDR1 and CDR2 from the germline V gene are MDHEN and SYDVKM. The CDR3 runs 11 residues. In nucleotides, the CDR3 is TGTGGGACAGAACTTAACTATGGCTACACCTTC. It yields the protein CGTELNYGYTF.

V and J are TRBV5-1 and TRBJ2-1; possibly TRBD2 for D (6 bases). Germline CDR1 reads SGHRS; CDR2 reads YFSETQ. This CDR3 region has 17 residues. With 1 base removed from V and 1 base from J, the gap between germline ends came to 15 bases. This CDR3 is CASSLRRAGLSYNEQFF. CDR3 DNA sequence: TGCGCCAGCAGCTTGCGTCGGGCGGGGCTATCCTACAATGAGCAGTTCTTC. Looking up the rest from reference TRBV5-1 and TRBJ2-1 gives the full variable domain: KAGVTQTPRYLIKTRGQQVTLSCSPISGHRSVSWYQQTPGQGLQFLFEYFSETQRNKGNFPGRFSGRQFSNSRSEMNVSTLELGDSALYLCASSLRRAGLSYNEQFFGPGTRLTVL.

This clone was observed a few times. The chain links TRBV19 to TRBJ2-1, with 10 nucleotides matching TRBD1. The CDR3 length is 16 residues. V shed 5 bases and J 8 bases; nucleotides not matched to a gene: 12. Germline CDR1 and CDR2: LNHDA and SQIVND (reference sequence). The CDR3 reads CASSARGGQGRDEQFF. CDR3 nucleotide sequence: TGTGCCAGTAGTGCCCGGGGGGGACAGGGGCGCGATGAGCAGTTCTTC. Looking up the rest from reference TRBV19 and TRBJ2-1 gives the full variable domain: DGGITQSPKYLFRKEGQNVTLSCEQNLNHDAMYWYRQDPGQGLRLIYYSQIVNDFQKGDIAEGYSVSREKKESFPLTVTSAQKNPTAFYLCASSARGGQGRDEQFFGPGTRLTVL.

The V and J genes are TRBV6-5 and TRBJ1-1; perhaps TRBD1 as D (6 bases). The CDR3 loop spans 15 amino acids. Trimming left V 8 bases short and J 1 base short, with 17 bases between. The germline CDR1 and CDR2 sequences are MNHEY and SVGAGI. The CDR3 is CASLRGAGENTEAFF. The CDR3 coding sequence is TGTGCCAGCCTGAGGGGAGCAGGGGAGAACACTGAAGCTTTCTTT.

V and J are TRBV28 and TRBJ1-5, with D possibly being TRBD1 (5 bases). CDR1 MDHEN and CDR2 SYDVKM come from the germline V gene. The CDR3 runs to 16 residues. Trimming removed 3 bases at V and 0 bases at J, with 12 bases between. The CDR3 loop is CASSLMGLYSNQPQHF. The CDR3 nucleotides read TGTGCCAGCAGTTTGATGGGGCTCTATAGCAATCAGCCCCAGCATTTT.

CDR3: CASSLRDRNTEAFF. Here the CDR3 DNA reads TGTGCCAGCAGCTTGCGGGACAGGAACACTGAAGCTTTCTTT. The chain joins TRBV5-5 to TRBJ1-1, with TRBD1 matching over 7 bases. Germline CDR1 SGHKS, CDR2 YYEKEE (reference sequence). There are 14 residues in the CDR3. The J segment lost 1 base and the V segment lost 1 base, leaving 1 base of the junction unmatched.

The chain is built from TRBV5-6 and TRBJ1-6, with TRBD1 as a possible D gene (6 bases). The germline V gene has CDR1 SGHDT and CDR2 YYEEEE. V was cut by 0 bases and J by 7 bases, with 14 bases left in between. This CDR3 is built from 16 residues. CDR3 nucleotide sequence: TGTGCCAGCAGCTTGGGTCCCGGGGGCACAAATTCACCCCTCCACTTT. Translated, it gives CASSLGPGGTNSPLHF.

A few counts support this clone. This chain uses TRBV19 with TRBJ1-1; no reliable D call. V was clipped by 1 base and J by 2 bases, with 11 bases between them. The CDR3 runs 15 residues. From germline, CDR1 is LNHDA and CDR2 SQIVND (reference sequence). In DNA form, the CDR3 reads TGTGCCAGTAGTATAGCCGCAGTTGGTAACACTGAAGCTTTCTTT. It codes for CASSIAAVGNTEAFF.

The rearrangement links TRBV9 to TRBJ2-6; a weak D match, TRBD1 (6 bases). The CDR3 totals 16 residues. The germline gives CDR1 SGDLS, CDR2 YYNGEE. V lost 3 bases and J lost 1, with 11 bases in between. The CDR3 protein is CASSGGGVSGANVLTF. CDR3 DNA sequence: TGTGCCAGCAGCGGAGGGGGTGTATCTGGGGCCAACGTCCTGACTTTC. The full variable domain, rest sourced from reference TRBV9 and TRBJ2-6, is DSGVTQTPKHLITATGQRVTLRCSPRSGDLSVYWYQQSLDQGLQFLIQYYNGEERAKGNILERFSAQQFPDLHSELNLSSLELGDSALYFCASSGGGVSGANVLTFGAGSRLTVL.

The V and J genes are TRBV18 and TRBJ2-3; D remains ambiguous. Germline assignment: CDR1 KGHSH and CDR2 LQKENI. CDR3 size: 15 residues. V was trimmed by 3 bases and J by 3 bases, leaving 13 bases between them. This CDR3 is CASSPRGIVTDTQYF. Here the CDR3 DNA reads TGTGCCAGCTCACCCCGTGGGATAGTGACAGATACGCAGTATTTT.

The chain combines TRBV10-3 with TRBJ2-7, with D perhaps TRBD1 (5 bases). The germline V gene has CDR1 ENHRY and CDR2 SYGVKD. The CDR3 contains 13 residues. The V and J ends lost 10 bases and 4 bases respectively, with 17 bases between them. This CDR3 is CASDGQGLYEQYF. The CDR3 DNA is TGTGCCAGCGACGGGCAGGGATTATACGAGCAGTACTTC.

V is TRBV28 and J is TRBJ1-2; D call uncertain. This CDR3 spans 14 amino acids. Looked up from germline, CDR1 is MDHEN and CDR2 is SYDVKM. V lost 4 bases and J lost 4, with 13 bases in between. CDR3 residues: CASSWSGGVYGYTF. In nucleotides, the CDR3 is TGTGCCAGCAGTTGGTCAGGTGGAGTCTATGGCTACACCTTC.

The chain joins TRBV7-2 to TRBJ1-1; maybe TRBD1 (6 bases). The CDR3 extends over 13 amino acids. V was trimmed by 6 bases and J by 0 bases, leaving 8 bases between them. Per the germline V gene, CDR1 is SGHTA and CDR2 is FQGNSA. CDR3 in amino acids: CASSRDMNTEAFF. The CDR3 DNA reads TGTGCCAGCAGTCGGGACATGAACACTGAAGCTTTCTTT. The full variable domain, in which reference TRBV7-2 and TRBJ1-1 provide the parts outside the CDR3, is GAGVSQSPSNKVTEKGKDVELRCDPISGHTALYWYRQSLGQGLEFLIYFQGNSAPDKSGLPSDRFSAERTGGSVSTLTIQRTQQEDSAVYLCASSRDMNTEAFFGQGTRLTVV.

J is TRBJ1-2 and V is TRBV9; TRBD1 might be the D (5 bases). Germline V CDR1 and CDR2: SGDLS, YYNGEE. Deletions cut 4 bases from V and 6 bases from J, with 13 bases between. The CDR3 covers 13 residues. The CDR3 DNA follows: TGTGCCAGCAGCTCCCGCCAAGGGGATGGCTACACCTTC. Protein product: CASSSRQGDGYTF.

The chain is built from TRBV19 and TRBJ1-1; D call uncertain. This CDR3 has 17 residues. Germline CDR1 is LNHDA and CDR2 is SQIVND (reference sequence). Trimming took off 4 bases at V and 5 bases at J, with 23 bases between the two ends. The DNA of the CDR3 is TGTGCCAGTAGTAACATCGCCCTAGGAGGAGAAATTACTGAAGCTTTCTTT. Protein sequence: CASSNIALGGEITEAFF.

The chain recombines TRBV19 with TRBJ1-6; 7 bases fit TRBD1. This CDR3 is built from 15 residues. The germline gives CDR1 LNHDA, CDR2 SQIVND (reference sequence). The trim removed 3 bases at V and 10 bases at J, leaving 9 bases unmatched. In DNA, the CDR3 is TGTGCCAGTAGTATGCCGGGACAGCTCGGCTCACCCCTCCACTTT. As protein: CASSMPGQLGSPLHF.